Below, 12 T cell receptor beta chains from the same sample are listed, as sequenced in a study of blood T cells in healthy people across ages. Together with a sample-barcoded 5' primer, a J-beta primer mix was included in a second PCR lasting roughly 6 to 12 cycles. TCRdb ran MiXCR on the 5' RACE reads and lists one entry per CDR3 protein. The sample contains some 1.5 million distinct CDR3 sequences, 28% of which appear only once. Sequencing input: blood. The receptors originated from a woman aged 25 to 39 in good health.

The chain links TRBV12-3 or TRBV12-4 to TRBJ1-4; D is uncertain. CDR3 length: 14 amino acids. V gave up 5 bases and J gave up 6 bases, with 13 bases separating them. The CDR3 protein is CASSVDRSYEKLFF. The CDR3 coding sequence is TGTGCCAGCAGTGTGGACCGAAGCTATGAAAAACTGTTTTTT.

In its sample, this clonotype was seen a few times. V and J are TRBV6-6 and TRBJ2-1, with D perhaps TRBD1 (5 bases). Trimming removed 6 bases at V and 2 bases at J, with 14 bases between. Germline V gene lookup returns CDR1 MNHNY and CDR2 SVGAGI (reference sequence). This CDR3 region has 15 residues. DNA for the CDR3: TGTGCCAGCAGGCGAAATTTGGGGCCCTACAATGAGCAGTTCTTC. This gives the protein CASRRNLGPYNEQFF.

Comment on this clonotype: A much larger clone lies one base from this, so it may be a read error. The CDR3 sequence: CASGATSGGETQYF. CDR3 in DNA: TGTGCCAGCGGCGCGACTAGCGGGGGAGAGACCCAGTACTTC. This chain connects TRBV7-9 to TRBJ2-7, with 12 bases aligning to TRBD2. The end of the DNA aligns better with TRBJ2-5, so the J call may be wrong. CDR3 length equals 14 residues. Germline-derived CDR1 and CDR2 are SEHNR and FQNEAQ (reference sequence).

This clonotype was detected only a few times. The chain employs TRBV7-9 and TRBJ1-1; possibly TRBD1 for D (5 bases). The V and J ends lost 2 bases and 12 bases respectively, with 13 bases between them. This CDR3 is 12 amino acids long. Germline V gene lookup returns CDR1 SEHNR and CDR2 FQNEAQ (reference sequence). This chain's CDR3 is CASSLKQVKSFF. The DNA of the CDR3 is TGTGCCAGCAGCTTAAAACAGGTGAAATCTTTCTTT. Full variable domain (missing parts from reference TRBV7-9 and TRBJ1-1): DTGVSQNPRHKITKRGQNVTFRCDPISEHNRLYWYRQTLGQGPEFLTYFQNEAQLEKSRLLSDRFSAERPKGSFSTLEIQRTEQGDSAMYLCASSLKQVKSFFGQGTRLTVV.

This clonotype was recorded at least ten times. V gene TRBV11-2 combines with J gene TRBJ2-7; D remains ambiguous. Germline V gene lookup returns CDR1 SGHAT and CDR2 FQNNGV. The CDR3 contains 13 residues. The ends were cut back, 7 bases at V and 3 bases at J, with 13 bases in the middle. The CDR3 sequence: CASIPRDGYEQYF. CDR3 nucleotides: TGTGCCAGCATACCCAGAGACGGCTACGAGCAGTACTTC.

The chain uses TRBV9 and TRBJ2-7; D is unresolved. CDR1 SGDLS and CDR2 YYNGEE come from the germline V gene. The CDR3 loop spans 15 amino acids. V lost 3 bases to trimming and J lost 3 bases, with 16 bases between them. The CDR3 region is CASSEGAEKYYEQYF. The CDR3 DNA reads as TGTGCCAGCAGCGAAGGTGCGGAAAAATACTACGAGCAGTACTTC.

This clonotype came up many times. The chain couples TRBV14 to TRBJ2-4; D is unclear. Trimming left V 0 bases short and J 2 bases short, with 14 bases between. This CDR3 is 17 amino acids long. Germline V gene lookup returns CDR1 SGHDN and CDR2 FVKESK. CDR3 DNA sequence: TGTGCCAGCAGCCAAGATCGGATAGCCCCGACCAAAAACATTCAGTACTTC. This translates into CASSQDRIAPTKNIQYF.

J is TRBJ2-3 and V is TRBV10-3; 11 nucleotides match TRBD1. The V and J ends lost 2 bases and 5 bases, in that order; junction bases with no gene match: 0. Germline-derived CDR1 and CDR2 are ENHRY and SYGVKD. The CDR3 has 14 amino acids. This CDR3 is CAISEGTGGDTQYF. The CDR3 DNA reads TGTGCCATCAGTGAGGGGACAGGGGGAGATACGCAGTATTTT.

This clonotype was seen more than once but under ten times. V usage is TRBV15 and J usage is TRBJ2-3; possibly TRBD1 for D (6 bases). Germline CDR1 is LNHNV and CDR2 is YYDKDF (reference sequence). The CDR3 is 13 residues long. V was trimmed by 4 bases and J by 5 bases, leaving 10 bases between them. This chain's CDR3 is CATSTNREDTQYF. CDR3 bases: TGTGCCACCAGCACCAACAGGGAAGATACGCAGTATTTT.

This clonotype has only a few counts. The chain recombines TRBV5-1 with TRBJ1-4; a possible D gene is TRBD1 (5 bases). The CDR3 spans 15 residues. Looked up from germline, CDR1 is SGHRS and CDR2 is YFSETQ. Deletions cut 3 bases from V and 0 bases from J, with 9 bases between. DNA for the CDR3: TGCGCCAGCAGCTGGGGGGACGCAACTAATGAAAAACTGTTTTTT. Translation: CASSWGDATNEKLFF.

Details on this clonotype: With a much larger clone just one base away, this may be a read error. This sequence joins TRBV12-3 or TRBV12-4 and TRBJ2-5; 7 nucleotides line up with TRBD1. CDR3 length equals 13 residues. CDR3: CAGRPGTEETQYF. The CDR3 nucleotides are TGTGCCGGCAGGCCCGGGACAGAAGAGACCCAGTACTTC.

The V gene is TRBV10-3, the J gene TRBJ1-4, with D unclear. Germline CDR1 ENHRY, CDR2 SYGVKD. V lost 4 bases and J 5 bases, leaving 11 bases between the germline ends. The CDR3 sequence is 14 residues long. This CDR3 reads CAISVTGKNEKLFF. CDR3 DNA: TGTGCCATCAGTGTAACCGGGAAGAATGAAAAACTGTTTTTT.